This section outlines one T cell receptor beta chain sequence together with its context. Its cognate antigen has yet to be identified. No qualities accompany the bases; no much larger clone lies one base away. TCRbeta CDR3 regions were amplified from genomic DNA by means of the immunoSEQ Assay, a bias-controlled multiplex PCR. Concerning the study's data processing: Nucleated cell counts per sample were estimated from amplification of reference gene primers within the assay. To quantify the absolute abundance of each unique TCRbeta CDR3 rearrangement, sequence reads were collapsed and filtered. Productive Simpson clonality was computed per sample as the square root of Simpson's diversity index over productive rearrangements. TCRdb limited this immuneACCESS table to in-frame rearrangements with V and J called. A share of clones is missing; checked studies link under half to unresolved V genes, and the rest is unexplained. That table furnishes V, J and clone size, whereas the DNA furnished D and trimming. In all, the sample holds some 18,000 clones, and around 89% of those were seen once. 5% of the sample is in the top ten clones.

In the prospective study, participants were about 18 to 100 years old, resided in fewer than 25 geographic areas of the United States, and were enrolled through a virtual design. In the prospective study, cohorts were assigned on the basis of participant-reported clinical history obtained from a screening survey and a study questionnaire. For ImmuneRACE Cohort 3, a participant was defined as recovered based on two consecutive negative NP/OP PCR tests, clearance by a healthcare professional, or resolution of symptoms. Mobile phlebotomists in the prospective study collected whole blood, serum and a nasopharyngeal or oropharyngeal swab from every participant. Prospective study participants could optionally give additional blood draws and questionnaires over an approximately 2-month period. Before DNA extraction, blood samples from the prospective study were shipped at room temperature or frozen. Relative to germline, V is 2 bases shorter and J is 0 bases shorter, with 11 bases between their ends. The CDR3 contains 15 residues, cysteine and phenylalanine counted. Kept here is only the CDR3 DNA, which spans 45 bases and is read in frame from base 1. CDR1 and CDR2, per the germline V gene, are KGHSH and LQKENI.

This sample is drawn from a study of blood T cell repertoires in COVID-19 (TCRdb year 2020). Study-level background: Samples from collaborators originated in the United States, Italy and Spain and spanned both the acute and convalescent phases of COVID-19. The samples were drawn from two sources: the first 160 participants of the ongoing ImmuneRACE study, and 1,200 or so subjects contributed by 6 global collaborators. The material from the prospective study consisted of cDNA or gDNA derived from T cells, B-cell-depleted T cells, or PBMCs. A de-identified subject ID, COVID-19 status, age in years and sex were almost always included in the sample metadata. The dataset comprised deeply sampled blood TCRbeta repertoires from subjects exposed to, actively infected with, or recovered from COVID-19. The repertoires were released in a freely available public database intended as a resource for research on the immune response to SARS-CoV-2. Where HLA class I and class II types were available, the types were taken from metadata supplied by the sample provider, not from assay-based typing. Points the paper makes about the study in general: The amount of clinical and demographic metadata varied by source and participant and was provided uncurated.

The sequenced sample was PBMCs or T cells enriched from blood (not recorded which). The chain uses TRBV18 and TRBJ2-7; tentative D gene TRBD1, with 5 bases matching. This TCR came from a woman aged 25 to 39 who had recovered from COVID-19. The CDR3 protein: CASSPGPGISYEQYF. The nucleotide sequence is TGTGCCAGCTCACCAGGCCCAGGGATCTCCTACGAGCAGTACTTC.